The rows below give T cell receptor beta chains drawn from one sample of a study of shared clonotypes between healthy human individuals. Libraries were prepared by immunoSEQ multiplex PCR; TCRdb keeps only in-frame clonotypes and omits some of them. This table holds over a million clones, roughly 96% found once. The source material was naive CD4+ T cells sorted from blood. These receptors were obtained from a young man in good health. CDR3s include the opening cysteine and the closing phenylalanine or tryptophan. A D gene is named only where the DNA matches it firmly. Clone size is stated in some rows and not others, as once, few, many or a class when expanded.

>-|TRBJ2-1|TRBD2|TRBV11-2
CASSLLAGGYNEQFF
TGTGCCAGCAGCTTGCTAGCGGGAGGGTACAATGAGCAGTTCTTC
>-|TRBJ1-1|-|TRBV7-2
CASSLMVSGTLMNTEAFF
TGTGCCAGCAGCTTGATGGTTTCCGGGACACTTATGAACACTGAAGCTTTCTTT
>-|TRBJ2-7|TRBD1|TRBV5-1
CASSLPGQDHEQYF
TGCGCCAGCAGCTTACCGGGACAGGACCACGAGCAGTACTTC
>once|TRBJ2-5|-|TRBV5-5
CASSVNPTRTQYF
TGTGCCAGCAGCGTGAACCCTACGCGGACCCAGTACTTC
>-|TRBJ2-1|-|TRBV10-1
CASSPMTRQRAYNEQFF
TGCGCCAGCAGCCCCATGACCCGGCAGAGAGCCTACAATGAGCAGTTCTTC
>-|TRBJ2-5|TRBD2|TRBV4-1
CASSGDQETQYF
TGCGCCTCGAGCGGGGACCAAGAGACCCAGTACTTC
>-|TRBJ1-2|-|TRBV5-6
CASSLTGGGYTF
TGTGCCAGCAGCTTGACGGGCGGTGGCTACACCTTC
>-|TRBJ2-1|TRBD2|TRBV18
CASSPLGGTSGSSYNEQFF
TGTGCCAGCTCACCCCTGGGAGGGACTAGCGGGAGCTCCTACAATGAGCAGTTCTTC
>-|TRBJ2-1|-|TRBV19
CASPPKRTYNEQFF
TGTGCCAGTCCCCCAAAGCGCACCTACAATGAGCAGTTCTTC
>once|TRBJ2-7|TRBD2|TRBV5-4
CASSLGLAGSYEQYF
TGTGCCAGCAGCTTGGGCCTAGCGGGCTCCTACGAGCAGTACTTC
>-|TRBJ1-5|-|TRBV28
CASSFATVGQIPSTQHF
TGTGCCAGCAGTTTCGCCACGGTGGGGCAAATTCCTAGCACCCAGCATTTT
>-|TRBJ2-3|TRBD2|TRBV7-9
CASSSAPGGLASTDTQYF
TGTGCCAGCAGCTCCGCCCCCGGGGGACTAGCAAGCACAGATACGCAGTATTTT
>-|TRBJ1-1|TRBD1|TRBV28
CASREMTGKNTEAFF
TGTGCCAGCAGGGAAATGACAGGGAAGAACACTGAAGCTTTCTTT
>-|TRBJ2-6|-|TRBV11-2
CASSLFRGAGANVLTF
TGTGCCAGCAGCTTATTCCGTGGGGCTGGGGCCAACGTCCTGACTTTC
>-|TRBJ2-5|-|TRBV19
CASSSGWGKTQYF
TGTGCCAGTAGTAGCGGGTGGGGGAAGACCCAGTACTTC
>once|TRBJ2-2|TRBD2|TRBV30
CAWRRAWTSGSPGELFF
TGTGCCTGGAGGAGGGCCTGGACTAGCGGGAGCCCCGGGGAGCTGTTTTTT
>-|TRBJ2-3|-|TRBV6-1
CASSDFSSAGTDTQYF
TGTGCCAGCAGTGACTTCTCGAGCGCGGGCACAGATACGCAGTATTTT
>-|TRBJ2-7|-|TRBV29-1
CSVSMERIYEQYF
TGCAGCGTTAGTATGGAGAGGATCTACGAGCAGTACTTC
>-|TRBJ1-4|TRBD1|TRBV28
CASSPGQGKEKLFF
TGTGCCAGCAGCCCGGGACAGGGGAAAGAAAAACTGTTTTTT
>-|TRBJ2-7|-|TRBV14
CASSLLTASRSYEQYF
TGTGCCAGCAGCCTTCTTACGGCGAGCAGATCCTACGAGCAGTACTTC
>once|TRBJ2-7|-|TRBV6-1
CASRGAAVKF
TGTGCCAGCAGGGGGGCGGCGGTGAAATTC
>-|TRBJ1-4|-|TRBV18
CASSPSGGVEKLFF
TGTGCCAGCTCACCCTCCGGAGGGGTCGAAAAACTGTTTTTT
>-|TRBJ2-7|-|TRBV4-1
CASSPRVGESSYEQYF
TGCGCCAGCAGCCCCAGGGTTGGCGAGAGCTCCTACGAGCAGTACTTC
>-|TRBJ1-2|TRBD1|TRBV29-1
CSAWDRGYGYTF
TGCAGCGCCTGGGACAGGGGTTATGGCTACACCTTC
>-|TRBJ2-3|-|TRBV28
CASSPQGFKEDTQYF
TGTGCCAGCAGTCCACAGGGATTCAAGGAAGATACGCAGTATTTT
>-|TRBJ2-7|-|TRBV15
CATSRGEDYEQYF
TGTGCCACCAGCAGAGGTGAGGACTACGAGCAGTACTTC
>-|TRBJ2-3|-|TRBV7-3
CASSLSPGWGTDTQYF
TGTGCCAGCAGCTTAAGTCCAGGGTGGGGCACAGATACGCAGTATTTT
>once|TRBJ1-5|TRBD1|TRBV15
CATSRRGGTGEPQHF
TGTGCCACCAGCAGACGGGGGGGCACAGGGGAGCCCCAGCATTTT
>-|TRBJ2-3|TRBD2|TRBV5-4
CASSLGTSGRIRAPDTQYF
TGTGCCAGCAGCCTAGGAACTAGCGGGAGGATTCGGGCCCCAGATACGCAGTATTTT
>-|TRBJ2-2|-|TRBV15
CATSRDFAGELFF
TGTGCCACCAGCAGAGATTTCGCCGGGGAGCTGTTTTTT
>-|TRBJ2-5|-|TRBV4-1
CASSRRLEWETQYF
TGCGCCAGCAGCCGACGACTCGAGTGGGAGACCCAGTACTTC
>once|TRBJ2-1|TRBD2|TRBV11-2
CASSLGLAGVEQFF
TGTGCCAGCAGCTTGGGACTAGCGGGAGTAGAGCAGTTCTTC
>-|TRBJ2-1|TRBD2|TRBV7-2
CASSRAASGISEQFF
TGTGCCAGCAGCAGAGCGGCTAGCGGCATTAGTGAGCAGTTCTTC
>-|TRBJ2-3|-|TRBV6-6
CASSYPSRGGTDTQYF
TGTGCCAGCAGTTACCCAAGCAGAGGGGGGACAGATACGCAGTATTTT
>-|TRBJ2-7|TRBD2|TRBV7-2
CASSTGLAGVYEQYF
TGTGCCAGCAGCACTGGACTAGCGGGAGTGTACGAGCAGTACTTC
>-|TRBJ2-3|TRBD2|TRBV9
CASSVLPGLAGSTDTQYF
TGTGCCAGCAGCGTTCTTCCCGGACTAGCGGGGAGCACAGATACGCAGTATTTT
>-|TRBJ2-7|-|TRBV25-1
CASSESLGMAYEQYF
TGTGCCAGCAGTGAATCCCTGGGAATGGCCTACGAGCAGTACTTC
>-|TRBJ2-1|-|TRBV28
CATSGVAAPSYNEQFF
TGTGCCACTAGTGGAGTAGCGGCACCCTCCTACAATGAGCAGTTCTTC
>few|TRBJ2-1|-|TRBV4-2
CASSEGNEQFF
TGTGCCAGCAGCGAGGGGAATGAGCAGTTCTTC
>-|TRBJ2-3|-|TRBV11-3
CASSLDGTDTQYF
TGTGCCAGCAGCTTAGACGGGACAGATACGCAGTATTTT
>-|TRBJ2-3|TRBD1|TRBV5-5
CASSLNRDSLNTDTQYF
TGTGCCAGCAGCCTAAACCGGGACAGCCTAAACACAGATACGCAGTATTTT
>-|TRBJ2-7|-|TRBV5-1
CASRLDGASTYEQYF
TGCGCCAGCAGACTAGACGGAGCCTCAACCTACGAGCAGTACTTC
>-|TRBJ2-7|TRBD1|TRBV13
CASSFGRGMEQYF
TGTGCCAGCAGCTTCGGCAGGGGGATGGAGCAGTACTTC
>-|TRBJ2-2|-|TRBV29-1
CSVVGGPNTGELFF
TGCAGCGTTGTCGGGGGGCCGAACACCGGGGAGCTGTTTTTT
>-|TRBJ2-7|TRBD2|TRBV18
CASSPPIWTSGRFSSYEQYF
TGTGCCAGCTCACCACCTATCTGGACTAGCGGGAGGTTCAGCTCCTACGAGCAGTACTTC
>-|TRBJ1-1|-|TRBV5-1
CASSPRTENTEAFF
TGCGCCAGCAGCCCACGGACAGAAAACACTGAAGCTTTCTTT
>once|TRBJ2-1|-|TRBV6-1
CASSEQGSSNEQFF
TGTGCCAGCAGTGAACAGGGTTCTTCCAATGAGCAGTTCTTC
>-|TRBJ1-5|TRBD1|TRBV18
CASSPTGGVNQPQHF
TGTGCCAGCTCACCGACAGGGGGCGTGAATCAGCCCCAGCATTTT
>-|TRBJ2-3|-|TRBV2
CASSVKRDTDTQYF
TGTGCCAGCAGTGTTAAGCGAGACACAGATACGCAGTATTTT
>once|TRBJ2-3|TRBD1|TRBV28
CASSSPGQGPITFTQYF
TGTGCCAGCAGTTCACCGGGACAGGGACCTATTACTTTTACGCAGTATTTT